One T cell receptor (beta chain) is described in this entry. Antigen specificity is unknown. A read error may be the cause here, since a much bigger clone is one base away. The authors made TCR cDNA by 5'RACE template switching, adding a universal primer site and UMIs. TCRdb re-derived calls from the 5' RACE reads in MiXCR, one entry per CDR3 protein. Here the sample spans hundreds of thousands of distinct CDR3 sequences, 7.5% to 9% being singletons. The data were taken from a study of T cells after yellow fever vaccination. Study-level results: A weaker but faster secondary response was observed, peaking on day 5 versus 15. The bulk population could contribute abundant contaminating clonotypes to FACS-sorted repertoires. Most primary-vaccination clones reappeared after the booster (less than 98% CD4, 88% CD8).

The CDR3 has 14 residues. Trimming left V 2 bases short and J 4 bases short, with 12 bases between. Germline values: CDR1 SGHKS, CDR2 YYEKEE (reference sequence). The chain couples TRBV5-5 to TRBJ1-2, with D hard to call. This TCR came from a man younger than 30 who received the YFV17D yellow fever vaccine. The sequences come from PBMCs, collected on the day of the first yellow fever vaccination. Written as DNA, the CDR3 is TGTGCCAGCAGCTTATTTTGGACGAGCTATGGCTACACCTTC. Protein sequence: CASSLFWTSYGYTF.